Listed below are T cell receptor beta chains from one sample, sequenced in a study of blood T cell repertoires in COVID-19. Profiled with immunoSEQ multiplex PCR; TCRdb holds only in-frame clones, not every one. Of under 400,000 clones in the sample, about 91% were seen once. Sequenced: peripheral blood. The receptor set was obtained from a woman between 25 and 40 years old with COVID-19, enrolled during active disease. Both conserved end residues are part of each CDR3. D genes are given only for firm matches. The listing skips clone size in some rows; elsewhere it reads once, few, many or a size class.

>NA|TRBV5-1|TRBD2|TRBJ2-1
CASSFTGTSFDEQFF
TGCGCCAGCAGCTTCACCGGGACTAGCTTCGATGAGCAGTTCTTC
>NA|TRBV6-5|NA|TRBJ1-5
CASSYGQGNQPQHF
TGTGCCAGCAGTTACGGGCAGGGTAATCAGCCCCAGCATTTT
>NA|TRBV11-2|NA|TRBJ2-7
CASSSLRRREHEQYF
TGTGCCAGCAGCTCGCTCAGGAGGAGGGAGCACGAGCAGTACTTC
>NA|TRBV4-1|TRBD1|TRBJ1-5
CASSRDRGGNQPQHF
TGCGCCAGCAGCCGGGACAGGGGAGGCAATCAGCCCCAGCATTTT
>NA|TRBV3-1/TRBV3-2|TRBD2|TRBJ2-3
CASSQAKTSKSTDTQYF
TGTGCCAGCAGCCAAGCAAAGACTAGCAAGAGCACAGATACGCAGTATTTT
>NA|TRBV6-6|NA|TRBJ1-6
CASRDGGNSPLHF
TGTGCCAGCAGGGATGGGGGGAATTCACCCCTCCACTTT
>NA|TRBV7-9|TRBD1|TRBJ1-1
CASSTSPGQGAEAFF
TGTGCCAGCAGCACCTCTCCGGGACAGGGCGCTGAAGCTTTCTTT
>NA|TRBV5-1|NA|TRBJ2-2
CASSFRISNTGELFF
TGCGCCAGCAGCTTCAGGATATCGAACACCGGGGAGCTGTTTTTT
>NA|TRBV7-8|NA|TRBJ1-1
CASSSEFGAFFEAFF
TGTGCCAGCAGCTCAGAATTTGGGGCCTTTTTTGAAGCTTTCTTT
>NA|TRBV6-5|TRBD1|TRBJ2-7
CASSYGGTGWGYEQYF
TGTGCCAGCAGTTACGGCGGGACAGGGTGGGGGTACGAGCAGTACTTC
>NA|TRBV11-2|NA|TRBJ1-3
CASSYLSRRTSGNTIYF
TGTGCCAGCAGCTACCTTTCCCGGAGGACCTCTGGAAACACCATATATTTT
>once|TRBV19|NA|TRBJ2-3
CASSIRRNTDTQYF
TGTGCCAGTAGTATAAGGAGGAACACAGATACGCAGTATTTT
>once|TRBV6-6|NA|TRBJ1-5
CASSYVDSPSNQPQHF
TGTGCCAGCAGTTACGTTGACAGTCCTAGCAATCAGCCCCAGCATTTT
>NA|TRBV6-5|TRBD1|TRBJ1-5
CASSYSPLGGGQPQHF
TGTGCCAGCAGTTACTCCCCCCTCGGAGGGGGCCAGCCCCAGCATTTT
>NA|TRBV6-5|NA|TRBJ1-6
CASSYGVSNSPLHF
TGTGCCAGCAGTTATGGAGTCAGTAATTCACCCCTCCACTTT
>once|TRBV11-2|TRBD1|TRBJ1-4
CASSPVRGRVEKLFF
TGTGCCAGCAGCCCAGTGAGGGGGCGGGTTGAAAAACTGTTTTTT
>NA|TRBV28|TRBD1|TRBJ1-4
CASSAPGTGGELFF
TGTGCCAGCAGTGCTCCCGGGACAGGGGGGGAACTGTTTTTT
>once|TRBV4-1|TRBD2|TRBJ2-5
CASSQGATSGGPGETQYF
TGCGCCAGCAGCCAAGGGGCGACTAGCGGGGGACCCGGGGAGACCCAGTACTTC
>NA|TRBV15|NA|TRBJ1-5
CATSRDRGRQPQHF
TGTGCCACCAGCAGAGACAGGGGTAGACAGCCCCAGCATTTT
>NA|TRBV3-1/TRBV3-2|TRBD1|TRBJ1-6
CASSQEKSGGRSYNSPLHF
TGTGCCAGCAGCCAAGAGAAATCAGGGGGAAGATCCTATAATTCACCCCTCCACTTT